Following are 5 T cell receptor beta chains from one sample sequenced in a study of T cell repertoires in cytomegalovirus infection. MiXCR was run by TCRdb on the reads, yielding one entry per CDR3 protein. The table shows 740,000 or so distinct CDR3 sequences, with 35% occurring only once. Input material: PBMCs. Receptors were obtained from a human donor in good health (CMV status not recorded). Some clones in this sample may be carry-over from other donors' samples.

The chain is built from TRBV27 and TRBJ2-7; weak D call: TRBD1 (6 bases). V was trimmed by 7 bases and J by 1 base, leaving 14 bases between them. CDR1 and CDR2 (germline): MNHEY, SMNVEV (reference sequence). The CDR3 spans 14 residues. CDR3 coding DNA: TGTGCCAGCATTCCTACGAGGGGGTCCTACGAGCAGTACTTC. This gives the protein CASIPTRGSYEQYF.

The genes are TRBV7-9 and TRBJ2-7; tentative D call: TRBD1 (6 bases). V gave up 5 bases and J gave up 3 bases, with 14 bases separating them. This CDR3 is 14 amino acids long. Germline V gives CDR1 SEHNR, CDR2 FQNEAQ (reference sequence). The CDR3 protein is CASSPSTGYYEQYF. In nucleotides, the CDR3 is TGTGCCAGCAGCCCCTCCACAGGGTACTACGAGCAGTACTTC.

The chain employs TRBV7-3 and TRBJ1-1, with 11 bases matching TRBD1. Germline CDR1 SGHTA, CDR2 FQGTGA. This CDR3 spans 15 amino acids. Losses at the gene ends were 4 bases for V and 6 bases for J; bases not matched to a gene: 7. CDR3 coding DNA: TGTGCCAGCAGCTCCTCCGGGACAGGGGGGGCTGAAGCTTTCTTT. It codes for CASSSSGTGGAEAFF.

This chain joins TRBV7-4 and TRBJ2-2; D may be TRBD1 or TRBD2 (5 bases each). Trimming took off 1 base at V and 0 bases at J, with 12 bases between the two ends. This CDR3 is built from 17 residues. Germline loops: CDR1 SGHVT, CDR2 SQSDAQ. The CDR3 sequence: CASSLDGTHTNTGELFF. As DNA, the CDR3 is TGTGCCAGCAGCTTAGACGGGACCCATACGAACACCGGGGAGCTGTTTTTT.

This clonotype was found a few times. The chain recombines TRBV12-3 or TRBV12-4 with TRBJ2-3; D unclear. The CDR3 consists of 15 residues. Trimming took off 1 base at V and 3 bases at J, with 11 bases between the two ends. The CDR3 loop reads CASSLGVPVTDTQYF. DNA for the CDR3: TGTGCCAGCAGTTTAGGCGTCCCCGTAACAGATACGCAGTATTTT.